These 20 T cell receptor beta chains came from one sample sequenced in a study of Graves' ophthalmopathy and Graves' hyperthyroidism. Using RNA transcripts, the TCR beta CDR3 regions were amplified. Second-round multiplex PCR came after first-round RT-PCR with HTBI primers. TCRdb recomputed calls from the multiplex PCR reads with MiXCR, one row per CDR3 protein. The repertoire consists of around 670,000 distinct CDR3 sequences, with 40% occurring once and the leading ten covering around 40%. Sequencing input: peripheral blood. The receptors stem from an adult man with Graves' ophthalmopathy.

The table lists this clonotype with a few counts. DNA for the CDR3: TGCAGTGCCACAAAGACAGGGATGGGACAGCCCCAGCATTTT. This sequence encodes CSATKTGMGQPQHF. The gene calls are TRBV20-1 and TRBJ1-5, with 7 bases fitting TRBD1. The CDR3 spans 14 residues. In germline, CDR1 is DFQATT, CDR2 SNEGSKA (reference sequence). V shed 6 bases, J shed 7 bases, and the junction held 12 bases outside the gene matches.

V gene TRBV20-1 combines with J gene TRBJ1-5; unclear D gene. The germline gives CDR1 DFQATT, CDR2 SNEGSKA (reference sequence). CDR3 size: 14 residues. Trimming removed 5 bases from V and 0 bases from J, with 11 bases in between. CDR3 region: CSALRGYSNQPQHF. The CDR3 DNA is TGCAGTGCTCTACGGGGATATAGCAATCAGCCCCAGCATTTT.

Only a few counts were recorded for this clonotype. The rearrangement links TRBV29-1 to TRBJ2-7, with D perhaps TRBD1 (6 bases). From germline, CDR1 is SQVTM and CDR2 ANQGSEA. V lost 7 bases and J lost 1, with 11 bases in between. CDR3 length: 12 residues. This CDR3 reads CSAMTGSYEQYF. In nucleotides, the CDR3 is TGCAGCGCCATGACAGGTTCCTACGAGCAGTACTTC.

The rearrangement links TRBV7-9 to TRBJ2-2, with D possibly being TRBD1 (6 bases). The germline V gene has CDR1 SEHNR and CDR2 FQNEAQ (reference sequence). The length of the CDR3 is 15 residues. V was pared by 2 bases and J by 2 bases, with 9 bases between. The CDR3 protein is CASSLRTVNTGELFF. CDR3 in DNA: TGTGCCAGCAGCTTACGGACAGTTAACACCGGGGAGCTGTTTTTT.

This clonotype showed up just a few times. V usage is TRBV7-9 and J usage is TRBJ2-5; 10 bases agree with TRBD2. The CDR3 extends over 16 amino acids. Unmatched junction bases numbered 9, after V lost 5 bases and J lost 3 bases. Germline CDR1 SEHNR, CDR2 FQNEAQ (reference sequence). The CDR3 nucleotides read TGTGCCAGCAGCAGGCAGCGGGAGGGGGGGAAAGAGACCCAGTACTTC. Protein sequence: CASSRQREGGKETQYF.

This chain joins TRBV5-4 and TRBJ2-5; no firm D call. This CDR3 is 15 amino acids long. Trimming pared 2 bases from V and 4 bases from J, leaving 15 bases between. Germline CDR1 reads SGHNT; CDR2 reads YYREEE (reference sequence). The DNA of the CDR3 is TGTGCCAGCAGCTTAAGTCGTAGGACCGGAGAGACCCAGTACTTC. Its translation: CASSLSRRTGETQYF. Drawing the rest from reference TRBV5-4 and TRBJ2-5, the complete variable domain is ETGVTQSPTHLIKTRGQQVTLRCSSQSGHNTVSWYQQALGQGPQFIFQYYREEENGRGNFPPRFSGLQFPNYSSELNVNALELDDSALYLCASSLSRRTGETQYFGPGTRLLVL.

The V call is TRBV24-1, the J call TRBJ2-6; a weak D match, TRBD2 (5 bases). The germline CDR1 and CDR2 sequences are KGHDR and SFDVKD. The V and J ends lost 1 base and 0 bases respectively, with 6 bases between them. This CDR3 contains 16 residues. The CDR3 sequence: CATSDFEGSGANVLTF. The CDR3 bases are TGTGCCACCAGTGATTTCGAGGGCTCTGGGGCCAACGTCCTGACTTTC.

The rearrangement joins TRBV29-1 to TRBJ2-5; 11 bases map to TRBD1. This CDR3 contains 15 residues. Trimming at V came to 4 bases and at J to 7 bases, leaving 11 bases not matched to a gene. Germline V gives CDR1 SQVTM, CDR2 ANQGSEA. The CDR3 sequence: CSVAGTGGGVGTQYF. In DNA form, the CDR3 reads TGCAGCGTTGCCGGGACAGGGGGAGGAGTGGGGACCCAGTACTTC.

The chain combines TRBV2 with TRBJ1-2; D not resolved. Deletions cut 8 bases from V and 8 bases from J, with 21 bases between. There are 14 residues in the CDR3. Looked up from germline, CDR1 is SNHLY and CDR2 is FYNNEI. CDR3 nucleotide sequence: TGTGCCAGCGGGTATCCGGGGTCCGGGAGAGGCTACACCTTC. Protein: CASGYPGSGRGYTF.

On this clonotype itself: This could be a read error, since a much larger clone is one nucleotide away. V usage is TRBV19 and J usage is TRBJ1-1; D possibly corresponds to TRBD1 (6 bases). Trimming removed 4 bases at V and 1 base at J, with 19 bases between. The CDR3 spans 17 residues. The V gene's germline CDR1 is LNHDA and CDR2 SQIVND (reference sequence). The CDR3 DNA is TGTGCCAGTAGTACGCGCACTCGGGACAAATGGAACACTGAAGCTTTCTTT. As protein: CASSTRTRDKWNTEAFF.

The chain carries TRBV4-3 and TRBJ2-6; no reliable D call. V shed 0 bases and J shed 4 bases, with 13 bases lying between them. The CDR3 runs to 17 residues. Germline CDR1 LGHNA, CDR2 YSLEER. For the CDR3, the DNA is TGCGCCAGCAGCCAAGATGCGAGGCCCTCAGGGGCCAACGTCCTGACTTTC. Its translation: CASSQDARPSGANVLTF.

This clonotype was seen a single time. The chain has TRBV13 and TRBJ2-3; possibly TRBD2 for D (5 bases). The CDR3 consists of 16 residues. In germline, CDR1 is PRHDT, CDR2 FYEKMQ (reference sequence). Trimming pared 0 bases from V and 2 bases from J, leaving 12 bases between. The chain's CDR3 is CASSLGRTGDTDTQYF. The CDR3 DNA follows: TGTGCCAGCAGCTTAGGGCGGACTGGTGACACAGATACGCAGTATTTT.

This clonotype was seen repeatedly, ten times or more. The chain recombines TRBV10-3 with TRBJ1-3; the match to TRBD1 covers 8 bases. Germline lookup yields CDR1 ENHRY and CDR2 SYGVKD. The CDR3 loop spans 17 amino acids. J lost 4 bases, V lost 4 bases, and 12 bases had no gene match. The CDR3 region has the DNA TGTGCCATCAGTGCGGGCAGGGGGCTATTCTCCGGAAACACCATATATTTT. This translates into CAISAGRGLFSGNTIYF.

This clonotype was seen just once. A much larger clone differs by one base, so this may be a read error. The chain joins TRBV2 to TRBJ2-7, with D maybe TRBD1 (5 bases). Trimming cost V 7 bases and J 7 bases, with 14 bases left between them. The germline V gene encodes CDR1 SNHLY and CDR2 FYNNEI. The CDR3 is made up of 12 amino acids. The CDR3 DNA sequence: TGTGCCAGCAATCTGGGGCTGGGGGAGCAGTACTTC. Amino acid sequence: CASNLGLGEQYF. Based on the CDR3 plus reference TRBV2 and TRBJ2-7, the full variable domain is EPEVTQTPSHQVTQMGQEVILRCVPISNHLYFYWYRQILGQKVEFLVSFYNNEISEKSEIFDDQFSVERPDGSNFTLKIRSTKLEDSAMYFCASNLGLGEQYFGPGTRLTVT.

V and J are TRBV6-5 and TRBJ1-2, with D unresolved. Germline V gives CDR1 MNHEY, CDR2 SVGAGI. The CDR3 sequence is 18 residues long. V shed 5 bases and J shed 0 bases, with 22 bases lying between them. The CDR3 sequence: CASSKDAVLQVANYGYTF. CDR3 in DNA: TGTGCCAGCAGTAAGGACGCGGTTCTCCAAGTGGCTAACTATGGCTACACCTTC.

This clonotype came up a few times. The chain employs TRBV7-8 and TRBJ2-2; possible D gene TRBD1, 5 bases. The germline gives CDR1 SGHVS, CDR2 FQNEAQ. Trimming pared 6 bases from V and 4 bases from J, leaving 9 bases between. The CDR3 is made up of 13 amino acids. CDR3 bases: TGTGCCAGCAGTGCCAGGGCCACCGGGGAGCTGTTTTTT. This codes for CASSARATGELFF.

Note on this clonotype: Given a much more abundant clone one base away, this may be a read error. The rearrangement links TRBV29-1 to TRBJ1-1; 8 bases are shared with TRBD1. There are 14 residues in the CDR3. In germline, CDR1 is SQVTM, CDR2 ANQGSEA. Trimming removed 7 bases from V and 5 bases from J; junction bases left unmatched: 12. The CDR3 nucleotides are TGCAGCGCCCGACCACAGGGGGGTCTTACTGAAGCTTTCTTT. Its translation: CSARPQGGLTEAFF.

This chain uses TRBV24-1 with TRBJ1-5; 10 bases line up with TRBD1. This CDR3 is built from 17 residues. V shed 11 bases and J 0 bases; nucleotides not matched to a gene: 12. Germline assignment: CDR1 KGHDR and CDR2 SFDVKD. The CDR3 spells CASRPGQGGNSNQPQHF. The CDR3 nucleotides are TGTGCCAGCAGGCCCGGACAGGGGGGGAATAGCAATCAGCCCCAGCATTTT.

The chain uses TRBV20-1 and TRBJ2-5; D perhaps matches TRBD2 (6 bases). V gave up 1 base and J gave up 5 bases, with 11 bases separating them. Germline V gene data show CDR1 as DFQATT and CDR2 as SNEGSKA (reference sequence). The CDR3 contains 13 residues. The CDR3 DNA reads as TGCAGTGCTAGAGGGGGGGTTATTGAGACCCAGTACTTC. This gives the protein CSARGGVIETQYF.

This clonotype has more than one count but fewer than ten. V gene TRBV20-1 combines with J gene TRBJ1-4; 7 nucleotides agree with TRBD1. This CDR3 has 14 residues. J gave up 7 bases and V 1 base, and 6 bases lay outside the gene matches. Germline CDR1 DFQATT, CDR2 SNEGSKA (reference sequence). The CDR3 loop reads CSARGDREFEKLFF. The CDR3 DNA is TGCAGTGCTAGAGGCGACAGGGAGTTTGAAAAACTGTTTTTT.